A selection of T cell receptor beta chains follows, all from one sample in a study of lung T cells in sarcoidosis with Löfgren's syndrome. TCRdb analysed the reads with MiXCR anew, one entry per CDR3 protein. Here the sample spans tens of thousands of distinct CDR3 sequences, 21% being singletons. The specimen sequenced was CD4+ T cells from PBMCs. These TCRs come from a human donor with sarcoidosis (Löfgren's syndrome or another form), or a control subject (not recorded which). Both conserved end residues are part of each CDR3. D genes are given only for firm matches. Clone size is stated in some rows and not others, as once, few, many or a class when expanded.

>TRBJ2-3|many|-|TRBV24-1
CATSRGSTDTQYF
TGTGCCACCAGCCGCGGGAGCACAGATACGCAGTATTTT
>TRBJ2-1|many|-|TRBV20-1
CSARDPGQGGRYEQFF
TGCAGTGCTAGAGATCCAGGCCAGGGTGGGAGATATGAGCAGTTCTTC
>TRBJ1-4|many|-|TRBV28
CATYTLLGEKLFF
TGTGCCACGTACACACTACTGGGGGAAAAACTGTTTTTT
>TRBJ1-1|few|-|TRBV10-3
CAISPDRNTEAFF
TGTGCCATCAGTCCGGACAGAAACACTGAAGCTTTCTTT
>TRBJ2-7|many|TRBD2|TRBV20-1
CSVVVGTSGYEQYF
TGCAGTGTGGTCGTTGGGACTAGCGGCTACGAGCAGTACTTC
>TRBJ2-1|many|TRBD2|TRBV20-1
CSSSPGGPYNEQFF
TGCAGCTCCTCCCCGGGAGGTCCCTACAATGAGCAGTTCTTC
>TRBJ2-5|many|-|TRBV20-1
CSVAEEGGVGETQYF
TGCAGTGTCGCGGAGGAGGGAGGCGTCGGTGAGACCCAGTACTTC
>TRBJ2-1|many|-|TRBV4-3
CASSQDSAYNEQFF
TGCGCCAGCAGCCAAGATTCAGCCTACAATGAGCAGTTCTTC
>TRBJ2-1|many|-|TRBV18
CASSPALGNEQFF
TGTGCCAGCTCACCCGCCTTGGGCAATGAGCAGTTCTTC
>TRBJ1-2|-|TRBD1|TRBV5-1
CASSLSPGGDGYTF
TGCGCCAGCAGCTTGTCCCCAGGGGGCGATGGCTACACCTTC
>TRBJ1-1|-|-|TRBV19
CASSITWQKSTEAFF
TGTGCCAGTAGTATAACTTGGCAGAAAAGCACTGAAGCTTTCTTT
>TRBJ1-2|many|TRBD1|TRBV7-9
CASSSGTGAWDGYTF
TGTGCCAGCAGTTCCGGGACAGGGGCGTGGGATGGCTACACCTTC
>TRBJ1-3|many|-|TRBV7-9
CASKHPSGNTIYF
TGTGCCAGCAAGCATCCCTCTGGAAACACCATATATTTT
>TRBJ1-5|few|TRBD1|TRBV28
CASTLGQGGLNQPQHF
TGTGCCAGCACCCTGGGACAGGGTGGACTCAATCAGCCCCAGCATTTT
>TRBJ2-3|many|-|TRBV6-1
CASSLTRADTQYF
TGTGCCAGCAGCCTGACTAGAGCAGATACGCAGTATTTT
>TRBJ1-2|many|-|TRBV28
CASSLQGRYGYTF
TGTGCCAGCAGTCTTCAGGGGCGCTATGGCTACACCTTC
>TRBJ2-7|-|-|TRBV7-2
CASSAQSGLTYEQYF
TGTGCCAGCAGCGCACAATCCGGCCTCACCTACGAGCAGTACTTC
>TRBJ2-1|-|TRBD2|TRBV5-6
CASSPYIPAGTSGNNEQFF
TGTGCCAGCAGCCCTTATATCCCCGCCGGGACTAGCGGGAACAATGAGCAGTTCTTC
>TRBJ1-1|few|TRBD1|TRBV6-1
CASSNGQAKTEAFF
TGTGCCAGCAGTAACGGACAGGCTAAGACTGAAGCTTTCTTT
>TRBJ2-1|-|-|TRBV2
CASSGGAVSYNEQFF
TGTGCCAGCAGTGGGGGAGCGGTCTCCTACAATGAGCAGTTCTTC
>TRBJ2-1|-|-|TRBV2
CASSETSGGEQFF
TGTGCCAGCAGTGAGACTAGTGGAGGAGAGCAGTTCTTC
>TRBJ1-1|few|-|TRBV4-3
CASSQGSVGNTEAFF
TGCGCCAGCAGCCAAGGCTCCGTTGGGAACACTGAAGCTTTCTTT
>TRBJ2-3|many|TRBD2|TRBV28
CASGLASTDTQYF
TGTGCCAGTGGACTAGCGAGCACAGATACGCAGTATTTT
>TRBJ1-4|many|-|TRBV6-1
CASSAWGTAEKLFF
TGTGCCAGCAGCGCGTGGGGGACCGCAGAAAAACTGTTTTTT
>TRBJ1-1|medium-sized|-|TRBV4-1
CASSHGQENLNTEAFF
TGCGCCAGCAGCCACGGGCAAGAGAATTTGAACACTGAAGCTTTCTTT
>TRBJ2-2|few|-|TRBV10-1
CASRKGGDTGELFF
TGCGCCAGCAGGAAAGGAGGGGACACCGGGGAGCTGTTTTTT
>TRBJ2-3|many|-|TRBV11-2
CASSLQGITDTQYF
TGTGCCAGCAGCTTACAAGGAATCACAGATACGCAGTATTTT
>TRBJ1-1|medium-sized|-|TRBV6-6
CASSYSPTMNTEAFF
TGTGCCAGCAGTTACTCGCCGACGATGAACACTGAAGCTTTCTTT
>TRBJ2-3|medium-sized|-|TRBV6-1
CASSNGDTQYF
TGTGCCAGCAGTAACGGGGATACGCAGTATTTT
>TRBJ2-1|many|-|TRBV6-6
CASSYSHWGGSYNEQFF
TGTGCCAGCAGTTACTCGCATTGGGGTGGGTCCTACAATGAGCAGTTCTTC
>TRBJ2-7|-|-|TRBV12-3/TRBV12-4
CASAPGLGGYEQYF
TGTGCCAGCGCCCCGGGTTTGGGCGGCTACGAGCAGTACTTC